These 14 T cell receptor beta chains came from one sample sequenced in a study of blood T cells in healthy people across ages. Primers used in a second PCR of roughly 6 to 12 cycles were a sample-barcoded 5' primer and a J-beta primer mix. TCRdb re-called the 5' RACE reads with MiXCR, one entry per CDR3 protein. This table has about 1.6 million distinct CDR3 sequences, about 31% appearing once. The source material was blood. These receptors came from a woman aged 25 to 39 in good health.

V usage is TRBV20-1 and J usage is TRBJ2-7, with D perhaps TRBD2 (6 bases). V gave up 3 bases and J gave up 5 bases, with 26 bases separating them. Looked up from germline, CDR1 is DFQATT and CDR2 is SNEGSKA (reference sequence). This CDR3 region has 17 residues. The DNA for the CDR3 is TGCAGTGCTAGCGGTCTAGCGCTACAAAGGGGACTTGACGAGCAGTACTTC. It translates to CSASGLALQRGLDEQYF.

This clonotype appeared a few times. The J gene is TRBJ1-1, the V gene TRBV29-1, with D unresolved. Trimming took off 2 bases at V and 8 bases at J, with 18 bases between the two ends. CDR1 and CDR2 (germline): SQVTM, ANQGSEA. The CDR3 covers 14 residues. The CDR3 DNA reads TGCAGCGTTGAAAATGTAAGCGGGAGGGAGGAAGCTTTCTTT. As protein: CSVENVSGREEAFF. Full variable domain (rest looked up from reference TRBV29-1 and TRBJ1-1): SAVISQKPSRDICQRGTSLTIQCQVDSQVTMMFWYRQQPGQSLTLIATANQGSEATYESGFVIDKFPISRPNLTFSTLTVSNMSPEDSSIYLCSVENVSGREEAFFGQGTRLTVV.

In this sample, this clonotype turned up many times. The chain recombines TRBV29-1 with TRBJ1-2; possibly TRBD1 for D (5 bases). CDR1 and CDR2 from the germline V gene are SQVTM and ANQGSEA. V gave up 6 bases and J gave up 4 bases, with 21 bases separating them. CDR3 length: 15 amino acids. This CDR3 reads CSVVDSRDPSYGYTF. As DNA, the CDR3 is TGCAGCGTGGTCGACAGCCGGGACCCGAGCTATGGCTACACCTTC.

This clonotype appeared a few times. The V and J genes are TRBV6-1 and TRBJ2-3; 10 nucleotides agree with TRBD2. J was trimmed by 2 bases and V by 7 bases; bases with no gene match: 9. CDR3 size: 16 residues. CDR1 MNHNS and CDR2 SASEGT come from the germline V gene. The CDR3 here is CASNTLAGGFTDTQYF. CDR3 DNA: TGTGCCAGCAATACCTTAGCGGGAGGTTTCACAGATACGCAGTATTTT.

V usage is TRBV29-1 and J usage is TRBJ1-1; 8 nucleotides align to TRBD1. CDR1 and CDR2 from the germline V gene are SQVTM and ANQGSEA. The CDR3 totals 16 residues. The V segment lost 5 bases and the J segment 8 bases; nucleotides outside the gene matches: 19. The CDR3 DNA sequence: TGCAGCGTTTCCACTTTTACAACCGGGACAGGTATGGAAGCTTTCTTT. Translated: CSVSTFTTGTGMEAFF.

This clonotype was recorded at least ten times. The chain has TRBV20-1 and TRBJ2-7; no firm D call. The V end was cut by 5 bases, the J end by 2 bases, with 7 bases between. This CDR3 region has 11 residues. Germline CDR1 and CDR2: DFQATT and SNEGSKA (reference sequence). CDR3 residues: CSAEAPYEQYF. CDR3 nucleotides: TGCAGTGCTGAGGCCCCCTACGAGCAGTACTTC.

This clonotype occurred many times. The rearrangement uses TRBV7-8 and TRBJ2-3, with 11 nucleotides matching TRBD2. The CDR3 spans 14 residues. Trimming removed 0 bases from V and 8 bases from J; junction bases left unmatched: 1. Germline CDR1 reads SGHVS; CDR2 reads FQNEAQ. The CDR3: CASSLATSGGTQYF. Here the CDR3 DNA reads TGTGCCAGCAGCTTAGCCACTAGCGGGGGTACGCAGTATTTT.

Only one count was recorded for this clonotype. This could be a read error, since a much larger clone is one nucleotide away. V and J are TRBV12-5 and TRBJ2-3; D is possibly TRBD2 (5 bases). From germline, CDR1 is LGHNT and CDR2 FRNRAP. V was cut by 6 bases and J by 10 bases, with 11 bases left in between. The CDR3 has 11 residues. CDR3 loop: CASGYGDAQYF. The CDR3, as DNA: TGTGCTAGTGGCTACGGGGATGCGCAGTATTTT.

The chain couples TRBV7-9 to TRBJ2-5, with unresolved D. The CDR3 covers 15 residues. CDR1 is SEHNR, CDR2 FQNEAQ, per germline (reference sequence). V was trimmed by 4 bases and J by 4 bases, leaving 16 bases between them. CDR3 in amino acids: CASSSGRTMGETQYF. The DNA for the CDR3 is TGTGCCAGCAGCTCAGGACGGACCATGGGAGAGACCCAGTACTTC.

This chain's CDR3 is CSATPRTGAADTQYF. CDR3 DNA: TGCAGTGCTACGCCCCGGACAGGAGCAGCAGATACGCAGTATTTT. V is TRBV20-1 and J is TRBJ2-3; TRBD1 aligns across 7 bases. V was clipped by 4 bases and J by 4 bases; unmatched bases: 11. This CDR3 comprises 15 residues. Per germline, CDR1 DFQATT and CDR2 SNEGSKA (reference sequence).

The chain employs TRBV7-6 and TRBJ2-2, with D possibly being TRBD2 (5 bases). V lost 1 base, J lost 6 bases, and 15 bases lay in between. CDR3 length: 16 residues. Germline values: CDR1 SGHVS, CDR2 FNYEAQ. This CDR3 is CASSLGSERPAGELFF. DNA for the CDR3: TGTGCCAGCAGCTTAGGTAGCGAGAGACCGGCCGGGGAGCTGTTTTTT.

This chain links TRBV3-1 with TRBJ2-5, with D perhaps TRBD1 or TRBD2 (5 bases each). Gene TRBJ2-7 matches the end of the DNA better, so the J call may be wrong. In germline, CDR1 is LGHDT, CDR2 YNNKEL (reference sequence). This CDR3 spans 12 amino acids. The chain's CDR3 is CASNHRGDEQYF. CDR3 coding DNA: TGTGCCAGCAACCATAGGGGAGACGAGCAGTACTTC.

The sample holds a few counts of this clonotype. The chain couples TRBV29-1 to TRBJ1-1, with a weak D call TRBD1 (5 bases). Germline values: CDR1 SQVTM, CDR2 ANQGSEA. CDR3 length equals 12 residues. V was clipped by 8 bases and J by 4 bases, with 14 bases between them. This chain's CDR3 is CSLNTGGTEAFF. DNA of the CDR3: TGCAGCCTTAACACGGGGGGCACTGAAGCTTTCTTT.

In this sample, this clonotype turned up a few times. J is TRBJ2-1 and V is TRBV5-1; possible D gene TRBD1, 7 bases. V was trimmed by 0 bases and J by 0 bases, leaving 13 bases between them. CDR1 and CDR2 from the germline V gene are SGHRS and YFSETQ. The CDR3 has 17 amino acids. CDR3 protein: CASSLGPGGSSYNEQFF. Here the CDR3 DNA reads TGCGCCAGCAGCTTGGGGCCAGGGGGGAGCTCCTACAATGAGCAGTTCTTC.